These T cell receptor beta chains were read from a single sample in a study of graft-versus-host responses after intestinal transplantation. Only in-frame clones appear in the TCRdb table, and some are missing; sequencing was by immunoSEQ multiplex PCR. Of more than 50,000 clones in the sample, more than 75% are singletons; the top ten hold 2.5% to 3%. This sample comprised PBMCs, obtained about 120 days after intestinal transplantation. The receptor set was obtained from a human patient who received an intestinal transplant, so some T cells may come from the graft donor. CDR3s include the opening cysteine and the closing phenylalanine or tryptophan. A D gene is named only where the DNA matches it firmly. Not every row has a clone size; where given, it reads once, few, many or a size class.

abundance: .
d_gene: .
j_gene: TRBJ2-7
v_gene: TRBV7-8
CDR3aa: CASSLEPGQPTGEQYF
CDR3nt: TGTGCCAGCAGCTTAGAGCCCGGACAACCTACGGGCGAGCAGTACTTC

abundance: .
d_gene: .
j_gene: TRBJ2-1
v_gene: TRBV28
CDR3aa: CASSFLGRATGNEQFF
CDR3nt: TGTGCCAGCAGTTTCCTGGGACGAGCGACCGGCAATGAGCAGTTCTTC

abundance: .
d_gene: .
j_gene: TRBJ1-2
v_gene: TRBV7-9
CDR3aa: CASSWGGLGYTF
CDR3nt: TGTGCCAGCAGCTGGGGGGGGCTTGGCTACACCTTC

abundance: .
d_gene: .
j_gene: TRBJ2-7
v_gene: TRBV28
CDR3aa: CASSFSGDVYEQYF
CDR3nt: TGCGCCAGCAGTTTTTCAGGGGACGTTTACGAGCAGTACTTC

abundance: .
d_gene: .
j_gene: TRBJ1-1
v_gene: TRBV5-1
CDR3aa: CASSLVGSTEAFF
CDR3nt: TGCGCCAGCAGCCTGGTTGGGAGCACTGAAGCTTTCTTT

abundance: .
d_gene: .
j_gene: TRBJ2-7
v_gene: TRBV10-3
CDR3aa: CAISDQGNEQYF
CDR3nt: TGTGCCATCAGTGACCAGGGGAACGAGCAGTACTTC

abundance: .
d_gene: TRBD1
j_gene: TRBJ1-5
v_gene: TRBV4-3
CDR3aa: CASSQWGQSPQPQHF
CDR3nt: TGCGCCAGCAGCCAGTGGGGACAGTCCCCACAGCCCCAGCATTTT

abundance: .
d_gene: .
j_gene: TRBJ1-6
v_gene: TRBV6-6
CDR3aa: CASSASLDSLHF
CDR3nt: TGTGCCAGCAGTGCAAGTCTAGACTCCCTCCACTTT

abundance: once
d_gene: .
j_gene: TRBJ2-2
v_gene: TRBV7-8
CDR3aa: CASSPGAGRELFF
CDR3nt: TGTGCCAGCAGCCCAGGGGCAGGGCGGGAGCTGTTTTTT

abundance: .
d_gene: TRBD2
j_gene: TRBJ2-7
v_gene: TRBV28
CDR3aa: CASSFRLAGPPEQYF
CDR3nt: TGTGCCAGCAGTTTCCGACTAGCGGGTCCCCCCGAGCAGTACTTC

abundance: .
d_gene: .
j_gene: TRBJ1-5
v_gene: TRBV2
CDR3aa: CASGSRLSNQPQHF
CDR3nt: TGTGCCAGCGGGTCGCGGCTTAGCAATCAGCCCCAGCATTTT

abundance: .
d_gene: .
j_gene: TRBJ1-2
v_gene: TRBV25-1
CDR3aa: CASSDPRGAYYGYTF
CDR3nt: TGTGCCAGCAGTGACCCCAGGGGTGCGTACTATGGCTACACCTTC

abundance: .
d_gene: .
j_gene: TRBJ2-7
v_gene: TRBV9
CDR3aa: CASSAVPSYEQYF
CDR3nt: TGTGCCAGCAGCGCCGTCCCCTCCTACGAGCAGTACTTC